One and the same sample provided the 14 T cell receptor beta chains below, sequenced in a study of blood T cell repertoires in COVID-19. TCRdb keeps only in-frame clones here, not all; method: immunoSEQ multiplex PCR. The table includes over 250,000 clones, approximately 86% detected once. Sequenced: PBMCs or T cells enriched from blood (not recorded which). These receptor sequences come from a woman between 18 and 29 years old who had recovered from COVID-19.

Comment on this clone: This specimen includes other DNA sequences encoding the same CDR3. CDR3 DNA sequence: TGTGCCAGTAGTATCGGAAGAGCGAACTATGGCTACACCTTC. As protein: CASSIGRANYGYTF. This rearrangement joins TRBV19 to TRBJ1-2; unclear D gene. V lost 3 bases and J 2 bases, leaving 10 bases between the germline ends. This CDR3 is built from 14 residues. The germline V gene encodes CDR1 LNHDA and CDR2 SQIVND (reference sequence).

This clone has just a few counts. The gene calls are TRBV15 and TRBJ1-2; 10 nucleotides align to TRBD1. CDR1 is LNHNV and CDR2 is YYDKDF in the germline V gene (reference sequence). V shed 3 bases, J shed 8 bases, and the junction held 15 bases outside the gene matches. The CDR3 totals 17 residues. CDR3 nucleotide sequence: TGTGCCACCAGCAGGGATGGGACAGGGGTGATGCGGGGAGGCTACACCTTC. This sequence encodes CATSRDGTGVMRGGYTF.

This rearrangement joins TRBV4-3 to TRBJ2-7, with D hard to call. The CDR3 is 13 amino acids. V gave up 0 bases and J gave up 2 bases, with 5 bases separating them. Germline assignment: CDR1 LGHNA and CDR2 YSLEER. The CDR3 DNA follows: TGCGCCAGCAGCCAAGAACCTACCTACGAGCAGTACTTC. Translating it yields CASSQEPTYEQYF.

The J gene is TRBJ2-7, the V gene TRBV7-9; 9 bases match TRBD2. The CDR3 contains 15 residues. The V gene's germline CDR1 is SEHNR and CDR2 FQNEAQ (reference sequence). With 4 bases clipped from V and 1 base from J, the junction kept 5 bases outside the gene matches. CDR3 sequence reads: CASSSRTSVSYEQYF. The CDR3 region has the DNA TGTGCCAGCAGCTCCCGGACTAGCGTGTCCTACGAGCAGTACTTC.

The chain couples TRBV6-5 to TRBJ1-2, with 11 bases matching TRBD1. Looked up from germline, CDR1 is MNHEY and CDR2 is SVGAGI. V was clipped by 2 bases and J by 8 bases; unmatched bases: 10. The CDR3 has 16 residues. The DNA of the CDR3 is TGTGCCAGCAGTTACCGGACAGGGGGCGATTCGTTCGGCTACACCTTC. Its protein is CASSYRTGGDSFGYTF.

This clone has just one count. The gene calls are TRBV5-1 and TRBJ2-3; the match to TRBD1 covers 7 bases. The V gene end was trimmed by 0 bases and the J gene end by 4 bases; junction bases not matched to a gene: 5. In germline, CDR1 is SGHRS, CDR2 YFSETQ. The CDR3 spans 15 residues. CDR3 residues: CASSLDRTGADTQYF. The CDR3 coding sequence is TGCGCCAGCAGCTTGGATCGGACAGGAGCAGATACGCAGTATTTT.

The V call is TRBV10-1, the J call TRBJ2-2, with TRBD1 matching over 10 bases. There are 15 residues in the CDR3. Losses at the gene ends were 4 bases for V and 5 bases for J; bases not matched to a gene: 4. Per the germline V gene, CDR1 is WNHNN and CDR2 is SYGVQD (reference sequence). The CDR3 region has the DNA TGCGCCAGCAGTGGGACAGGGGGACGGACCGGGGAGCTGTTTTTT. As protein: CASSGTGGRTGELFF.

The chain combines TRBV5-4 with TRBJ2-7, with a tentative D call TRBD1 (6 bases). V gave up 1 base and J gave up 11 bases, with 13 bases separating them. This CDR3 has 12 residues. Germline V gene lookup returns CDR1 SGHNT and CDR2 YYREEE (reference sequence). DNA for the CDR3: TGTGCCAGCAGCTTGATGCCGGGACAAAAGTACTTC. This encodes CASSLMPGQKYF.

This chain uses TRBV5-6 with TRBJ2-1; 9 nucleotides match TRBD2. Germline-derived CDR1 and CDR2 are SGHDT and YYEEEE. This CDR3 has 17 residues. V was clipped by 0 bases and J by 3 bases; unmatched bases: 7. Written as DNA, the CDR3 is TGTGCCAGCAGCTTGGAAATATTAGCGGGGGACTACAATGAGCAGTTCTTC. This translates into CASSLEILAGDYNEQFF.

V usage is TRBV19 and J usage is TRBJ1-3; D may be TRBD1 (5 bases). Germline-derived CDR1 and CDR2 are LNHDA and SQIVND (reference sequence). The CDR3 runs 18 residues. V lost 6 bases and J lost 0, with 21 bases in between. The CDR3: CASSASPGLENSGNTIYF. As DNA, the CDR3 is TGTGCCAGTAGCGCGAGCCCGGGACTTGAGAACTCTGGAAACACCATATATTTT.

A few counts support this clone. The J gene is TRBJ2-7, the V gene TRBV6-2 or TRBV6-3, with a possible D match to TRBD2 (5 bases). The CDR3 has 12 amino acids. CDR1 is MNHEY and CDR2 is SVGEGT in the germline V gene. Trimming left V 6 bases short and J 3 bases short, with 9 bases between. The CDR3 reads CASSTRDYEQYF. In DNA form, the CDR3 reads TGTGCCAGCAGCACCCGGGACTACGAGCAGTACTTC.

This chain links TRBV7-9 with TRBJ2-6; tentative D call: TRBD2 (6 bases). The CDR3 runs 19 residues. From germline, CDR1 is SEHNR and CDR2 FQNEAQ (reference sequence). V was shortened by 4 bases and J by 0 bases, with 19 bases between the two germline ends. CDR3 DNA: TGTGCCAGCAGCTGGGGGAGGTCATACCAAAGCTCTGGGGCCAACGTCCTGACTTTC. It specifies CASSWGRSYQSSGANVLTF.

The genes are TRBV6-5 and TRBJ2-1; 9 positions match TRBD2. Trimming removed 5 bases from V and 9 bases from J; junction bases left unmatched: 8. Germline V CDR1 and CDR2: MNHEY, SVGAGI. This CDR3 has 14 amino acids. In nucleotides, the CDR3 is TGTGCCAGCAGTAGGGGACTAGCTTCCAGTGAGCAGTTCTTC. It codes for CASSRGLASSEQFF.

The CDR3 spells CASSLVGWAYGYTF. The CDR3 region has the DNA TGTGCCAGCAGCTTAGTAGGTTGGGCTTATGGCTACACCTTC. The chain recombines TRBV7-2 with TRBJ1-2; D call uncertain. The CDR3 runs to 14 residues. V gave up 1 base and J gave up 5 bases, with 11 bases separating them. The germline V gene has CDR1 SGHTA and CDR2 FQGNSA.